The 8 T cell receptor beta chains below all came from one sample that was sequenced in a study of T cell clonality in common variable immunodeficiency. The method was immunoSEQ multiplex PCR; TCRdb's version includes in-frame clones alone and lacks a portion of them. The sample includes about 60,000 clones, none of them occurring once. The sequenced sample was peripheral blood mononuclear cells. These receptors were obtained from a person between 18 and 75 years old in good health.

This clone has at least ten counts. The read is 3 residues too short to cover the CDR3 end, so that end is filled in from the germline J gene. This chain connects TRBV2 to TRBJ2-7, with a possible D match to TRBD2 (5 bases). Germline V gene lookup returns CDR1 SNHLY and CDR2 FYNNEI. V was trimmed by 7 bases and J by 2 bases, leaving 9 bases between them. The CDR3 consists of 12 residues. The covered CDR3 bases are TGTGCCAGCACCGAGGGCCCCTACGAG. Its protein is CASTEGPYE. Given in full, the CDR3 is CASTEGPYEQYF. The variable domain in full, completed from reference TRBV2 and TRBJ2-7, reads EPEVTQTPSHQVTQMGQEVILRCVPISNHLYFYWYRQILGQKVEFLVSFYNNEISEKSEIFDDQFSVERPDGSNFTLKIRSTKLEDSAMYFCASTEGPYEQYFGPGTRLTVT.

This clone was counted ten times or more. The missing CDR3 end, 3 residues past where the read stops, is filled in from the germline J gene. V gene TRBV5-1 combines with J gene TRBJ2-4, with D unclear. The V and J ends lost 2 bases and 8 bases respectively, with 14 bases between them. This CDR3 contains 14 residues. Germline CDR1 and CDR2: SGHRS and YFSETQ. This chain's CDR3 is CASSFGQAEDIQYF. Partial CDR3 DNA: TGCGCCAGCAGCTTTGGCCAGGCCGAGGACATT.

In its sample, this clone was seen many times. The read falls 3 residues short of the CDR3 end, and the missing part is taken from the germline J gene. The chain recombines TRBV5-1 with TRBJ2-7; the D is unclear. There are 11 residues in the CDR3. The V end was cut by 3 bases, the J end by 6 bases, with 7 bases between. Looked up from germline, CDR1 is SGHRS and CDR2 is YFSETQ. The CDR3 sequence: CASSSTSEQYF. Partial CDR3 DNA: TGCGCCAGCAGCTCAACAAGCGAG.

This clone was picked up many times. The sequenced fragment ends 3 residues before the CDR3 boundary, so the rest is inferred from the germline J gene. The V call is TRBV20-1, the J call TRBJ2-5, with 9 bases lining up with TRBD2. CDR1 and CDR2 from the germline V gene are DFQATT and SNEGSKA (reference sequence). V lost 5 bases and J lost 4; bases outside the gene matches: 17. This CDR3 contains 17 residues. The CDR3 loop reads CSARTRFSGRVRETQYF. The covered CDR3 bases are TGCAGTGCTCGGACCCGGTTTAGCGGGAGAGTGAGAGAGACC.

Only a few counts were recorded for this clone. The CDR3 is cut off 3 residues early in the read; its end comes from the germline J gene. J is TRBJ2-3 and V is TRBV10-2; the match to TRBD2 covers 7 bases. Germline trimming cut 3 bases from V and 6 bases from J; bases unmatched to any gene: 12. Germline assignment: CDR1 WSHSY and CDR2 SAAADI. The CDR3 is 16 amino acids. CDR3 bases read: TGCGCCAGCAGTGAAGGACCATGGGCCGGGGGGGATACG. This sequence encodes CASSEGPWAGGDT. The whole CDR3 reads CASSEGPWAGGDTQYF.

This clone was seen repeatedly, ten times or more. The CDR3 end falls 3 residues outside the read, so it is completed with the germline J gene. The chain has TRBV7-9 and TRBJ1-3, with D unclear. With 2 bases removed from V and 1 base from J, the gap between germline ends came to 9 bases. CDR1 and CDR2 from the germline V gene are SEHNR and FQNEAQ (reference sequence). The CDR3 runs to 15 residues. The sequenced CDR3 bases are TGTGCCAGCAGCTTAAGAACATCTTCTGGAAACACC. Residues: CASSLRTSSGNT. The whole CDR3 sequence is CASSLRTSSGNTIYF. The whole variable domain, remainder taken from reference TRBV7-9 and TRBJ1-3, is DTGVSQNPRHKITKRGQNVTFRCDPISEHNRLYWYRQTLGQGPEFLTYFQNEAQLEKSRLLSDRFSAERPKGSFSTLEIQRTEQGDSAMYLCASSLRTSSGNTIYFGEGSWLTVV.

This clone turned up a few times. The covered CDR3 bases are TGTGCCAGCAGCTTCACAGGGGATTTCTCTGGGGCCAACGTC. It codes for CASSFTGDFSGANV. The full CDR3 protein is CASSFTGDFSGANVLTF. The chain links TRBV7-3 to TRBJ2-6, with 7 positions matching TRBD1. The missing CDR3 end, 3 residues past where the read stops, is filled in from the germline J gene. CDR1 and CDR2 from the germline V gene are SGHTA and FQGTGA. The CDR3 has 17 residues. Trimming at V came to 3 bases and at J to 0 bases, leaving 5 bases not matched to a gene.

This clone was recorded many times. The read comes to an end 3 residues before the CDR3 does, leaving the germline J gene to fill in the end. The chain has TRBV12-3 or TRBV12-4 and TRBJ2-1, with 8 bases lining up with TRBD2. Trimming at V came to 5 bases and at J to 4 bases, leaving 7 bases not matched to a gene. The CDR3 has 15 amino acids. This CDR3 reads CASSPPGGEYNEQFF. The part of the CDR3 DNA that was read is TGTGCCAGCAGTCCGCCCGGGGGGGAATACAATGAG.